These T cell receptor beta chains were read from a single sample in a study of blood T cell repertoires in COVID-19. Measured with immunoSEQ multiplex PCR; TCRdb has only the in-frame clones, and not every one. The data show 200,000 to 300,000 clones, about 88% seen once. The specimen sequenced was peripheral blood. The receptor set was obtained from a man between 25 and 39 years old with active or convalescent COVID-19. Each CDR3 is given with its conserved first and last residue. The D gene is left open where the match is weak. Clone size appears in some rows only: once, few, many, or a class for an expanded clone.

V	J	D	size	DNA	CDR3
TRBV19	TRBJ2-2	TRBD2	-	TGTGCCAGTAGTACGGGACTAGCGGGCAGGCCCGGGGAGCTGTTTTTT	CASSTGLAGRPGELFF
TRBV9	TRBJ2-1	TRBD2	-	TGTGCCAGCAGCGTAGTACCGAGCGGGGGTTACAATGAGCAGTTCTTC	CASSVVPSGGYNEQFF
TRBV21-1	TRBJ1-4	-	-	TGTGCCAGCAGCAAACTATACCTGCACACAGGGGTTGGGCGAAAACTGTTTTTT	CASSKLYLHTGVGRKLFF
TRBV18	TRBJ1-5	-	-	TGTGCCAGCTCACCCCTAGGAGGCGGTCAGCCCCAGCATTTT	CASSPLGGGQPQHF
TRBV7-2	TRBJ2-3	-	few	TGTGCCAGCAGCTTAGGGGCGGCAGGGATGACAGATACGCAGTATTTT	CASSLGAAGMTDTQYF
TRBV18	TRBJ2-7	TRBD1	-	TGTGCCAGCTCACCTTCCGGGACAGGGGGCTACGAGCAGTACTTC	CASSPSGTGGYEQYF
TRBV2	TRBJ2-1	TRBD1	-	TGTGCCAGCAGTGAAGGGACAGGGATCTACAATGAGCAGTTCTTC	CASSEGTGIYNEQFF
TRBV7-8	TRBJ2-1	-	-	TGTGCCAGCAGCTTAGTTTTGGCTAGCAACAATGAGCAGTTCTTC	CASSLVLASNNEQFF
TRBV9	TRBJ2-3	TRBD2	-	TGTGCCAGCAGCGTAGTCGGTAGCGGGGGATACACAGATACGCAGTATTTT	CASSVVGSGGYTDTQYF
TRBV18	TRBJ2-1	TRBD2	-	TGTGCCAGCTCACCACCTAGCGGGGGGGAAGATGTTGAGCAGTTCTTC	CASSPPSGGEDVEQFF
TRBV15	TRBJ1-2	-	-	TGTGCCACCAGCAGAGGTGAGGACTATGGCTACACCTTC	CATSRGEDYGYTF
TRBV19	TRBJ1-3	-	-	TGTGCCAGTAAATCGACAGACTCTGGAAACACCATATATTTT	CASKSTDSGNTIYF
TRBV15	TRBJ2-1	-	-	TGTGCCACCAGCAATCAGGGCAATGAGCAGTTCTTC	CATSNQGNEQFF
TRBV19	TRBJ1-1	TRBD1	-	TGTGCCAGTAGTACACAGGGGAGGAACACTGAAGCTTTCTTT	CASSTQGRNTEAFF
TRBV5-6	TRBJ2-5	-	-	TGTGCCAGCAGCTTACCAGTTGGTGAGACCCAGTACTTC	CASSLPVGETQYF
TRBV6-5	TRBJ1-2	TRBD1	once	TGTGCCAGCAGGGACCCGGGACAGGGAGTCTACACCTTC	CASRDPGQGVYTF
TRBV10-3	TRBJ2-7	-	-	TGTGCCATCAGTGTCATGGATCAGGGGCGCTACGAGCAGTACTTC	CAISVMDQGRYEQYF
TRBV7-8	TRBJ2-7	TRBD1	-	TGTGCCAGCAGCAGCCATCGACAGGGCAACTCTTACGAGCAGTACTTC	CASSSHRQGNSYEQYF
TRBV5-6	TRBJ2-3	TRBD2	once	TGTGCCAGCAGCCTAGGACTAGCGAGGACAGATACGCAGTATTTT	CASSLGLARTDTQYF
TRBV12-5	TRBJ1-1	TRBD1	-	TGTGCTAGTGGGGAGGGACAGGGGCCTAGTGAAGCTTTCTTT	CASGEGQGPSEAFF
TRBV3-1/TRBV3-2	TRBJ2-2	-	-	TGTGCCAGCAGCCAAGGGTCACTTTCCGCCGGGGAGCTGTTTTTT	CASSQGSLSAGELFF
TRBV7-9	TRBJ2-3	TRBD2	-	TGTGCCAGCAGCTCGACCGACGGACTAGCGGGGGGGCCGCATACGCAGTATTTT	CASSSTDGLAGGPHTQYF
TRBV5-1	TRBJ1-2	-	-	TGCGCCAGCAGCTTGGAACCCCAGAGCTACACCTTC	CASSLEPQSYTF
TRBV19	TRBJ2-1	TRBD2	-	TGTGCCAGTAGTATAATCAGCGGGGGGGCCTCCCCTCTCTACAATGAGCAGTTCTTC	CASSIISGGASPLYNEQFF
TRBV6-6	TRBJ1-1	-	-	TGTGCCAGCAGTTACGCCCGCCGGCAGGCGAACACTGAAGCTTTCTTT	CASSYARRQANTEAFF
TRBV2	TRBJ2-5	-	-	TGTGCCAGCAGTGGAGATCGGGGAGAGACCCAGTACTTC	CASSGDRGETQYF
TRBV4-1	TRBJ1-3	-	-	TGCGCCAGCAGCCGCGAGCAGACACGGGGAGCTGGAAACACCATATATTTT	CASSREQTRGAGNTIYF
TRBV4-2	TRBJ1-2	TRBD1	-	TGTGCCAGCAGCCAGTCCGGACAGGGGGAATTGGGTGGCTACACCTTC	CASSQSGQGELGGYTF
TRBV10-3	TRBJ1-3	-	few	TGTGCCATCAGGGATCAGGGGAGTTGGGGAAACACCATATATTTT	CAIRDQGSWGNTIYF
TRBV19	TRBJ2-1	-	-	TGTGCCAGTAGTACAGGGTACAATGAGCAGTTCTTC	CASSTGYNEQFF
TRBV6-5	TRBJ2-3	-	-	TGTGCCAGCACCCCTTTCCCTATCCCAGATACGCAGTATTTT	CASTPFPIPDTQYF
TRBV7-9	TRBJ1-1	-	-	TGTGCCAGCAGCCCCAGAGGCAGGAACACTGAAGCTTTCTTT	CASSPRGRNTEAFF
TRBV5-4	TRBJ2-7	TRBD1	-	TGTGCCAGCAGTCTAACCGGGACAGGGGGCTCCTACGAGCAGTACTTC	CASSLTGTGGSYEQYF
TRBV4-3	TRBJ1-6	TRBD1	-	TGCGCCAGCAGCCCGGGACAGGGGGCGACACCCCTCCACTTT	CASSPGQGATPLHF
TRBV2	TRBJ2-1	TRBD1	-	TGTGCCAGCAGTGGACAGGGGGCGGGCTCCTACAATGAGCAGTTCTTC	CASSGQGAGSYNEQFF
TRBV19	TRBJ2-7	-	-	TGTGTCCCTCGTGGGCTCCTCGGTGGCGAGCAGTACTTC	CVPRGLLGGEQYF
TRBV2	TRBJ1-6	-	-	TGTGCCAGCGGGGAGCCGACAGGTTCCTCACCCCTCCACTTT	CASGEPTGSSPLHF
TRBV3-1/TRBV3-2	TRBJ2-3	-	once	TGTGCCAGCAGCCGAGGGGGGGGATACACAGATACGCAGTATTTT	CASSRGGGYTDTQYF
TRBV9	TRBJ2-1	-	-	TGTGCCAGCAGCTCACACCCGGGGGAAGAGTACAATGAGCAGTTCTTC	CASSSHPGEEYNEQFF
TRBV9	TRBJ2-3	TRBD2	-	TGTGCCAGCAGCGTATCCCAAGCGGGGGGGCGGAAAACAGATACGCAGTATTTT	CASSVSQAGGRKTDTQYF
TRBV7-8	TRBJ2-1	TRBD2	-	TGTGCCAGCAGCTTAGCGCAGTTCGCGGGGGGGCCGGACAATGAGCAGTTCTTC	CASSLAQFAGGPDNEQFF
TRBV18	TRBJ2-6	TRBD1	-	TGTGCCAGCTCACCTGGACAGGGGGCGTATGGGGCCAACGTCCTGACTTTC	CASSPGQGAYGANVLTF
TRBV7-8	TRBJ2-1	TRBD2	-	TGTGCCAGCAGCCCCTCCAGCGGGGGCTACAATGAGCAGTTCTTC	CASSPSSGGYNEQFF
TRBV2	TRBJ2-5	TRBD1	once	TGTGCCAGCAGTGAGGCAGGGGGCTATCAAGAGACCCAGTACTTC	CASSEAGGYQETQYF
TRBV15	TRBJ1-1	-	-	TGTGCCACCAGCACCGACGTCGGGGACACTGAAGCTTTCTTT	CATSTDVGDTEAFF
TRBV4-3	TRBJ2-2	-	-	TGCGCCAGCAGCCAAGATACGGGAGGGGAGCTGTTTTTT	CASSQDTGGELFF
TRBV21-1	TRBJ2-1	-	-	TGTGCCAGCGAAGCGGGACAGGGAAACAATGAGCAGTTCTTC	CASEAGQGNNEQFF
TRBV6-4	TRBJ2-3	TRBD2	-	TGTGCCAGCAGTCCGACTAGCGGAGCCTCAGATACGCAGTATTTT	CASSPTSGASDTQYF
TRBV3-1/TRBV3-2	TRBJ1-4	-	-	TGTGCCAGCAGCCAAGGTCGTAGTCTCTCTAACCTGTTTTTT	CASSQGRSLSNLFF
TRBV12-3/TRBV12-4	TRBJ1-2	-	-	TGTGCCAGCAGCCTCTATCGCGGGGATGGCTACACCTTC	CASSLYRGDGYTF
TRBV16	TRBJ1-5	-	-	TGTGCCAGCAGCCAAGGGAGGGGACAGCATTTT	CASSQGRGQHF
TRBV5-1	TRBJ2-2	-	-	TGCGCCAGCAGCTTTACTTCGAACACCGGGGAGCTGTTTTTT	CASSFTSNTGELFF
TRBV19	TRBJ1-2	TRBD1	-	TGTGCCAGTAGCCAAGAGGACAGGCCCGGCTATGGCTACACCTTC	CASSQEDRPGYGYTF